The sequence of this T cell receptor (beta chain) was determined in a study of human T cells and chemical hapten exposure. Extraction of total RNA was performed on unfractionated whole blood. Germline V gene lookup returns CDR1 DFQATT and CDR2 SNEGSKA (reference sequence). This CDR3 region has 15 residues. V lost 6 bases to trimming and J lost 2 bases; unmatched junction nucleotides: 8. Via MiXCR, TCRdb re-called the 5' RACE reads, giving one row per CDR3 protein. The table has under 150,000 distinct CDR3 sequences, 15% to 20% seen once. The V call is TRBV20-1, the J call TRBJ2-3, with 10 bases lining up with TRBD2. This receptor was obtained from a human donor in good health. This CDR3 reads CSAVSGRSTTDTQYF. The CDR3 DNA reads as TGCAGTGCCGTTAGCGGGAGGTCCACCACAGATACGCAGTATTTT.